These 30 T cell receptor beta chains were sequenced from one sample in a study of T cell changes during pregnancy in multiple sclerosis. Sequenced by immunoSEQ multiplex PCR; TCRdb stores in-frame clones only, minus some. This table has about 77,000 clones, about 88% appearing once. The specimen was peripheral blood, collected before pregnancy. The receptor source for this set is a female donor with multiple sclerosis, enrolled in a pregnancy study.

This chain uses TRBV7-8 with TRBJ2-3; D gene unclear. The germline V gene has CDR1 SGHVS and CDR2 FQNEAQ. V shed 5 bases and J shed 3 bases, with 3 bases lying between them. This CDR3 spans 11 amino acids. The CDR3 region is CASSHTDTQYF. The CDR3 nucleotides read TGTGCCAGCAGCCATACAGATACGCAGTATTTT. The full variable domain, with the rest looked up from reference TRBV7-8 and TRBJ2-3, is GAGVSQSPRYKVAKRGQDVALRCDPISGHVSLFWYQQALGQGPEFLTYFQNEAQLDKSGLPSDRFFAERPEGSVSTLKIQRTQQEDSAVYLCASSHTDTQYFGPGTRLTVL.

The gene calls are TRBV6-6 and TRBJ1-3, with TRBD1 matching 8 bases. CDR1 is MNHNY, CDR2 SVGAGI, per germline (reference sequence). The CDR3 covers 15 residues. Trimming cost V 5 bases and J 2 bases; bases outside gene matches: 5. The CDR3 here is CASSLTGGTGNTIYF. The CDR3 region has the DNA TGTGCCAGCAGTCTTACAGGGGGTACTGGAAACACCATATATTTT.

The rearrangement links TRBV27 to TRBJ2-3; 9 nucleotides line up with TRBD1. Germline V gene data show CDR1 as MNHEY and CDR2 as SMNVEV (reference sequence). The CDR3 is 16 amino acids. V shed 6 bases, J shed 0 bases, and the junction held 7 bases outside the gene matches. The CDR3 sequence is CASSRRGQGSTDTQYF. The DNA of the CDR3 is TGTGCCAGCAGCCGACGCGGACAGGGGAGCACAGATACGCAGTATTTT.

The gene calls are TRBV7-9 and TRBJ1-4; no clear D. Germline CDR1 and CDR2: SEHNR and FQNEAQ (reference sequence). Trimming took off 4 bases at V and 8 bases at J, with 11 bases between the two ends. This CDR3 comprises 13 residues. The CDR3 DNA follows: TGTGCCAGCAGCTCCACTTCCTGGGAAAAACTGTTTTTT. This translates into CASSSTSWEKLFF.

The genes are TRBV28 and TRBJ1-2; the D gene is possibly TRBD1 (6 bases). Germline CDR1 and CDR2: MDHEN and SYDVKM. The CDR3 is 13 amino acids. Trimming removed 4 bases at V and 4 bases at J, with 10 bases between. CDR3 protein: CASSYRAGYGYTF. CDR3 in DNA: TGTGCCAGCAGTTACAGGGCCGGCTATGGCTACACCTTC.

Written as DNA, the CDR3 is TGTGCCAGCAGCTTAGCGGGGGGCACCGGGGAGCTGTTTTTT. It yields the protein CASSLAGGTGELFF. The rearrangement joins TRBV11-2 to TRBJ2-2, with 7 bases aligning to TRBD2. This CDR3 has 14 amino acids. V dropped 1 base and J dropped 4; count of bases not matched to a gene: 0. Germline V gives CDR1 SGHAT, CDR2 FQNNGV.

CDR3 region: CASSPPPGLGRYNEQFF. In DNA, the CDR3 is TGTGCCAGTAGTCCCCCCCCAGGACTAGGGAGATACAATGAGCAGTTCTTC. The chain has TRBV19 and TRBJ2-1, with 7 bases aligning to TRBD2. Germline V gene data show CDR1 as LNHDA and CDR2 as SQIVND (reference sequence). J lost 4 bases, V lost 5 bases, and 14 bases had no gene match. The CDR3 is 17 amino acids.

This clone showed up just once. The chain joins TRBV7-2 to TRBJ1-2; 8 nucleotides align to TRBD1. The CDR3 runs 13 residues. The germline V gene encodes CDR1 SGHTA and CDR2 FQGNSA. Trimming took 2 bases from V and 8 from J; bases not matched to a gene: 4. CDR3 sequence reads: CASSLSRGQGYTF. The CDR3 nucleotides read TGTGCCAGCAGCTTAAGCAGGGGGCAAGGCTACACCTTC.

V gene TRBV14 combines with J gene TRBJ1-1; D call uncertain. The CDR3 is made up of 13 amino acids. CDR1 SGHDN and CDR2 FVKESK come from the germline V gene. The V gene lost 6 bases and the J gene lost 2 bases, with 10 bases spanning the gap. DNA of the CDR3: TGTGCCAGCAGTCTACAGCTTAACACTGAAGCTTTCTTT. It specifies CASSLQLNTEAFF.

The rearrangement joins TRBV6-1 to TRBJ2-1; 8 bases line up with TRBD1. CDR1 is MNHNS, CDR2 SASEGT, per germline. With V trimmed by 4 bases and J by 6 bases, 8 bases remained unmatched. This CDR3 has 15 residues. CDR3 sequence (DNA): TGTGCCAGCAGTGCCCCAGGACAGGGCTTCAATGAGCAGTTCTTC. Amino acids: CASSAPGQGFNEQFF.

This chain connects TRBV29-1 to TRBJ1-6; 7 nucleotides line up with TRBD1. The germline gives CDR1 SQVTM, CDR2 ANQGSEA. V shed 6 bases and J 6 bases; nucleotides not matched to a gene: 5. The CDR3 totals 13 residues. The DNA of the CDR3 is TGCAGCGTGTCGACAGGGTCTAATTCACCCCTCCACTTT. It codes for CSVSTGSNSPLHF.

The chain combines TRBV7-2 with TRBJ1-2, with TRBD1 identical over 7 bases. CDR1 is SGHTA and CDR2 is FQGNSA in the germline V gene. Losses at the gene ends were 5 bases for V and 2 bases for J; bases not matched to a gene: 11. This CDR3 is 16 amino acids long. The CDR3 protein is CASSLLGVTGNYGYTF. The CDR3 nucleotides read TGTGCCAGCAGCCTCTTGGGGGTGACAGGGAACTATGGCTACACCTTC.

The chain uses TRBV7-9 and TRBJ1-1; the D is unclear. CDR3 length equals 12 residues. Trimming cost V 3 bases and J 8 bases, with 10 bases left between them. CDR1 is SEHNR and CDR2 is FQNEAQ in the germline V gene (reference sequence). CDR3 residues: CASSFRRPEAFF. The CDR3 DNA follows: TGTGCCAGCAGCTTTAGGAGGCCAGAAGCTTTCTTT. The variable domain in full, completed from reference TRBV7-9 and TRBJ1-1, reads DTGVSQNPRHKITKRGQNVTFRCDPISEHNRLYWYRQTLGQGPEFLTYFQNEAQLEKSRLLSDRFSAERPKGSFSTLEIQRTEQGDSAMYLCASSFRRPEAFFGQGTRLTVV.

Written as DNA, the CDR3 is TGTGCCAGCAGCCTAAAAATAAGACAGGGAGGTTCGACCCAGTACTTC. The encoded protein is CASSLKIRQGGSTQYF. The rearrangement links TRBV5-6 to TRBJ2-5; TRBD1 is a possible D gene (7 bases). Trimming took 4 bases from V and 7 from J, leaving 23 bases between them. Germline lookup yields CDR1 SGHDT and CDR2 YYEEEE. The CDR3 length is 16 residues. The full variable domain, rest sourced from reference TRBV5-6 and TRBJ2-5, is DAGVTQSPTHLIKTRGQQVTLRCSPKSGHDTVSWYQQALGQGPQFIFQYYEEEERQRGNFPDRFSGHQFPNYSSELNVNALLLGDSALYLCASSLKIRQGGSTQYFGPGTRLLVL.

J is TRBJ2-1 and V is TRBV5-4, with TRBD2 as a possible D gene (7 bases). The CDR3 has 16 amino acids. Germline V gene sequence: CDR1 SGHNT, CDR2 YYREEE (reference sequence). The V end lost 4 bases, the J end lost 1 base, and 15 bases lay between the germline ends. CDR3 coding DNA: TGTGCCAGCAGCCCTGGGGGGGCCGGGTCCTACAATGAGCAGTTCTTC. Protein product: CASSPGGAGSYNEQFF.

This clone was detected once. V and J are TRBV7-2 and TRBJ2-5, with 7 bases identical to TRBD1. The CDR3 totals 14 residues. CDR1 is SGHTA and CDR2 is FQGNSA in the germline V gene. Losses at the gene ends were 2 bases for V and 5 bases for J; bases not matched to a gene: 5. The CDR3 DNA follows: TGTGCCAGCAGCTTAAACAGGGGCAGGGAGACCCAGTACTTC. Translating gives CASSLNRGRETQYF.

The chain uses TRBV9 and TRBJ1-5, with 7 bases fitting TRBD1. Germline V gives CDR1 SGDLS, CDR2 YYNGEE. This CDR3 is built from 13 residues. Trimming cost V 4 bases and J 14 bases; bases outside gene matches: 12. The CDR3 spells CASSTTGSPPKHF. The CDR3 coding sequence is TGTGCCAGCAGCACGACAGGGTCACCCCCCAAGCATTTT. Supplemented by reference TRBV9 and TRBJ1-5, the full variable domain reads DSGVTQTPKHLITATGQRVTLRCSPRSGDLSVYWYQQSLDQGLQFLIQYYNGEERAKGNILERFSAQQFPDLHSELNLSSLELGDSALYFCASSTTGSPPKHFGDGTRLSIL.

This rearrangement joins TRBV6-1 to TRBJ1-6; 8 bases are shared with TRBD1. V shed 1 base, J shed 7 bases, and the junction held 3 bases outside the gene matches. The CDR3 is made up of 15 amino acids. Germline loops: CDR1 MNHNS, CDR2 SASEGT. Written as DNA, the CDR3 is TGTGCCAGCAGTGAAGATACAGGGGGAAATTCACCCCTCCACTTT. This codes for CASSEDTGGNSPLHF.

The chain joins TRBV15 to TRBJ1-2, with D possibly TRBD1 on 5 matching bases. The V gene lost 8 bases and the J gene lost 0 bases, with 13 bases spanning the gap. Germline loops: CDR1 LNHNV, CDR2 YYDKDF (reference sequence). This CDR3 has 14 residues. The CDR3 bases are TGTGCCACCTCTCGGGGGTCTCCTAACTATGGCTACACCTTC. It translates to CATSRGSPNYGYTF. The variable domain in full, completed from reference TRBV15 and TRBJ1-2, reads DAMVIQNPRYQVTQFGKPVTLSCSQTLNHNVMYWYQQKSSQAPKLLFHYYDKDFNNEADTPDNFQSRRPNTSFCFLDIRSPGLGDTAMYLCATSRGSPNYGYTFGSGTRLTVV.

This CDR3 reads CASSLGQGYRNQPQHF. The CDR3 nucleotides read TGTGCCAGCAGCCTGGGACAGGGTTATCGCAATCAGCCCCAGCATTTT. The V call is TRBV7-9, the J call TRBJ1-5; 9 bases match TRBD1. V lost 5 bases and J lost 2; bases outside the gene matches: 7. The CDR3 covers 16 residues. CDR1 and CDR2 (germline): SEHNR, FQNEAQ (reference sequence). The whole variable domain, filled in from reference TRBV7-9 and TRBJ1-5, reads DTGVSQNPRHKITKRGQNVTFRCDPISEHNRLYWYRQTLGQGPEFLTYFQNEAQLEKSRLLSDRFSAERPKGSFSTLEIQRTEQGDSAMYLCASSLGQGYRNQPQHFGDGTRLSIL.

The CDR3 loop is CASARDNQETQYF. The CDR3 DNA reads as TGTGCCAGCGCTAGGGACAACCAAGAGACCCAGTACTTC. The V call is TRBV11-3, the J call TRBJ2-5, with a tentative D call TRBD1 (6 bases). V was shortened by 8 bases and J by 0 bases, with 10 bases between the two germline ends. CDR3 length equals 13 residues. The germline CDR1 and CDR2 sequences are SGHNT and YENEEA. Full variable domain (rest looked up from reference TRBV11-3 and TRBJ2-5): EAGVVQSPRYKIIEKKQPVAFWCNPISGHNTLYWYLQNLGQGPELLIRYENEEAVDDSQLPKDRFSAERLKGVDSTLKIQPAELGDSAVYLCASARDNQETQYFGPGTRLLVL.

The rearrangement uses TRBV5-4 and TRBJ1-2, with unresolved D. The V gene's germline CDR1 is SGHNT and CDR2 YYREEE (reference sequence). This CDR3 region has 14 residues. Deletions cut 0 bases from V and 4 bases from J, with 10 bases between. CDR3 DNA: TGTGCCAGCAGCTTGGTTGGTGGGCTCTATGGCTACACCTTC. Protein sequence: CASSLVGGLYGYTF. Full variable domain (rest looked up from reference TRBV5-4 and TRBJ1-2): ETGVTQSPTHLIKTRGQQVTLRCSSQSGHNTVSWYQQALGQGPQFIFQYYREEENGRGNFPPRFSGLQFPNYSSELNVNALELDDSALYLCASSLVGGLYGYTFGSGTRLTVV.

The chain employs TRBV7-2 and TRBJ1-1; D remains ambiguous. Per germline, CDR1 SGHTA and CDR2 FQGNSA. The CDR3 extends over 13 amino acids. Trimming shortened V by 5 bases and J by 5 bases, and 12 bases separated the two germline ends. Here the CDR3 DNA reads TGTGCCAGCAGCCCCCGCCCCGGGACTGAAGCTTTCTTT. It specifies CASSPRPGTEAFF.

V is TRBV6-1 and J is TRBJ1-2; D is unclear. V lost 4 bases and J 8 bases, leaving 17 bases between the germline ends. Germline V gene lookup returns CDR1 MNHNS and CDR2 SASEGT. The CDR3 consists of 14 residues. The CDR3 protein is CASSGPGKELGYTF. The CDR3 DNA reads as TGTGCCAGCAGTGGACCGGGAAAGGAATTAGGCTACACCTTC.

V is TRBV2 and J is TRBJ1-6; the D gene is possibly TRBD1 (5 bases). Germline CDR1 reads SNHLY; CDR2 reads FYNNEI. Trimming left V 7 bases short and J 0 bases short, with 10 bases between. The CDR3 extends over 15 amino acids. The CDR3 region has the DNA TGTGCCAGCATTAGAGACAGCTCCTATAATTCACCCCTCCACTTT. The encoded protein is CASIRDSSYNSPLHF.

This chain joins TRBV7-9 and TRBJ2-7, with 7 positions matching TRBD1. The length of the CDR3 is 15 residues. CDR1 is SEHNR and CDR2 is FQNEAQ in the germline V gene (reference sequence). V lost 1 base, J lost 0 bases, and 3 bases stayed unmatched. CDR3 amino acids: CASSLGQGISYEQYF. The DNA of the CDR3 is TGTGCCAGCAGCTTAGGACAGGGAATCTCCTACGAGCAGTACTTC.

This chain joins TRBV15 and TRBJ1-2, with 10 bases matching TRBD1. Looked up from germline, CDR1 is LNHNV and CDR2 is YYDKDF (reference sequence). The trim removed 3 bases at V and 7 bases at J, leaving 8 bases unmatched. The CDR3 totals 15 residues. CDR3 loop: CATSRSGTGAFGYTF. DNA of the CDR3: TGTGCCACCAGCAGGTCCGGGACAGGGGCGTTTGGCTACACCTTC.

This clone was recorded once. The V call is TRBV11-1, the J call TRBJ2-7, with 9 bases fitting TRBD1. CDR1 and CDR2 from the germline V gene are SGHAT and FQDESV (reference sequence). Trimming at V came to 8 bases and at J to 2 bases, leaving 13 bases not matched to a gene. The CDR3 is 16 residues long. CDR3 sequence reads: CASGPIGTGTTYEQYF. The DNA of the CDR3 is TGTGCCAGCGGCCCGATCGGGACAGGGACTACCTACGAGCAGTACTTC.

The V and J genes are TRBV19 and TRBJ1-4; 11 positions match TRBD1. CDR1 and CDR2 (germline): LNHDA, SQIVND (reference sequence). Trimming removed 3 bases from V and 7 bases from J; junction bases left unmatched: 1. The CDR3 length is 14 residues. The CDR3 region is CASSIGTGGEKLFF. The CDR3 nucleotides read TGTGCCAGTAGTATCGGGACAGGGGGTGAAAAACTGTTTTTT.

CDR3 in DNA: TGTGCCATCAGTGAAGGGGACACTGCCTACGAGCAGTACTTC. Amino acid sequence: CAISEGDTAYEQYF. J is TRBJ2-7 and V is TRBV10-3; D is perhaps TRBD1 (6 bases). V lost 3 bases to trimming and J lost 2 bases, with 11 bases between them. Germline-derived CDR1 and CDR2 are ENHRY and SYGVKD. This CDR3 is 14 amino acids long.